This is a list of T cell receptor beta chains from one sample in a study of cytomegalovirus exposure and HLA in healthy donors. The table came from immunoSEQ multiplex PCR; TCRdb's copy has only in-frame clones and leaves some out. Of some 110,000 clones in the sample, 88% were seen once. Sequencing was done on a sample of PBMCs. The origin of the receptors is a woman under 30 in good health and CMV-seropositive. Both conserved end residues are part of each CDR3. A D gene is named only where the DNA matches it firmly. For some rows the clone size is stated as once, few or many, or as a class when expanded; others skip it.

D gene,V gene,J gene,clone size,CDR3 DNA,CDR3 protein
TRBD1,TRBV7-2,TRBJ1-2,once,TGTGCCAGCAGAAAACGCGGAGGGGGCGCCGACTATGGCTACACCTTC,CASRKRGGGADYGYTF
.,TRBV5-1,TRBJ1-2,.,TGCGCCAGCAGCTTGGAGGCCGTAGGGGTTCGGAGCTACACCTTC,CASSLEAVGVRSYTF
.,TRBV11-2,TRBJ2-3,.,TGTGCCAGCAGCTTAGGACTAAGCACAGATACGCAGTATTTT,CASSLGLSTDTQYF
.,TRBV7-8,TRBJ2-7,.,TGTGCCAGCAGCTGGGGTCAGGGCGAGCAGTACTTC,CASSWGQGEQYF
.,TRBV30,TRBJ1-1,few,TGTGCCTGGAGTCATGTCGGCACTGAAGCTTTCTTT,CAWSHVGTEAFF
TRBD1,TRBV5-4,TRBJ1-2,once,TGTGCCAGCAGCTTGGGGGTCCCGGGACAGTCTTTCCACTATGGCTACACCTTC,CASSLGVPGQSFHYGYTF
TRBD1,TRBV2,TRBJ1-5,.,TGTGCCAGCAGTGGCACAGGGGGGGTTTTACCCCAGCATTTT,CASSGTGGVLPQHF
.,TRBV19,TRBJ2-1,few,TGTGCCAGCGGACAGGGAGGGAGGTTCTTC,CASGQGGRFF
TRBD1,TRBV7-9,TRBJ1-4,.,TGTGCCAGCAGCCCCAGGGGGGCCAGTGAAAAACTGTTTTTT,CASSPRGASEKLFF
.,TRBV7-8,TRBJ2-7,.,TGTGCCAGCAGCTTATCAGGGGAACCCTACGAGCAGTACTTC,CASSLSGEPYEQYF
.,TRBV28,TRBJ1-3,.,TGTGCCAGCAGTCTAACCAGGGGAGCTGGAAACACCATATATTTT,CASSLTRGAGNTIYF
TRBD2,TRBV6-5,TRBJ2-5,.,TGTGCCAGCAGTTATTCTAGCGGGGGACAAGAGACCCAGTACTTC,CASSYSSGGQETQYF
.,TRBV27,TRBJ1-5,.,TGTGCCAGCAGTCCCTCGCGTTGGCAGCCCCAGCATTTT,CASSPSRWQPQHF
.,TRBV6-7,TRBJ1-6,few,TGTGCCAACACAGCGGGTCCCCTTAATTCACCCCTCCACTTT,CANTAGPLNSPLHF
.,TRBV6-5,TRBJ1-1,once,TGTGCCAGCAGTTATGGAGATATCTCAGGGGCCCAAGCTTTCTTT,CASSYGDISGAQAFF
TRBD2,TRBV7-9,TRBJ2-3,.,TGTGCCAGCAGCTCCTCGACTAGCGGGAGCACAGATACGCAGTATTTT,CASSSSTSGSTDTQYF